The text below deals with one TCR beta chain. CDR1 is PRHDT, CDR2 FYEKMQ, per germline (reference sequence). The CDR3 is 15 residues long. V lost 3 bases and J 0 bases, leaving 9 bases between the germline ends. The data belong to a study of Tregs in tolerant kidney transplant recipients. Sequencing was performed with immunoSEQ multiplex PCR; in TCRdb, only in-frame clones are kept and a portion is missing. The sample includes fewer than 80,000 clones, more than 95% of them seen just once. The sample consisted of CD4+ T cells from blood, taken before the transplant. The receptor comes from a human donor who received a combined kidney and bone marrow transplant. The chain employs TRBV13 and TRBJ1-3, with D unclear. CDR3 region: CASSFDRSSGNTIYF. The DNA of the CDR3 is TGTGCCAGCAGCTTTGACCGGAGCTCTGGAAACACCATATATTTT.